Below, 2 T cell receptor beta chains from the same sample are listed, as sequenced in a study of T cells after somatic rescue of genetic block. TCRdb's table, derived via immunoSEQ multiplex PCR, lists solely in-frame clones and lacks some. The table shows about 88,000 clones, with 85% to 90% occurring only once. The sequencing sample was made of peripheral blood mononuclear cells (PBMCs). All receptors come from a woman between 18 and 29 years old.

This rearrangement joins TRBV15 to TRBJ2-1; 13 bases match TRBD2. Per germline, CDR1 LNHNV and CDR2 YYDKDF (reference sequence). Losses at the gene ends were 7 bases for V and 0 bases for J; bases not matched to a gene: 18. This CDR3 has 21 amino acids. In nucleotides, the CDR3 is TGTGCCACCACCCCCGTAACACGCGGACTAGCGGGAGTGAGCTCCTACAATGAGCAGTTCTTC. Amino acid sequence: CATTPVTRGLAGVSSYNEQFF.

This clone was seen a single time. The V call is TRBV30, the J call TRBJ1-1, with a weak D call TRBD1 (5 bases). This CDR3 is 14 amino acids long. Trimming cost V 3 bases and J 5 bases, with 16 bases left between them. Germline lookup yields CDR1 GTSNPN and CDR2 SVGIG (reference sequence). This CDR3 reads CAWSKGLGRTEAFF. CDR3 DNA: TGTGCCTGGAGCAAGGGGCTCGGCCGTACTGAAGCTTTCTTT. The full variable domain, rest sourced from reference TRBV30 and TRBJ1-1, is SQTIHQWPATLVQPVGSPLSLECTVEGTSNPNLYWYRQAAGRGLQLLFYSVGIGQISSEVPQNLSASRPQDRQFILSSKKLLLSDSGFYLCAWSKGLGRTEAFFGQGTRLTVV.